Below are 30 T cell receptor beta chains sequenced from a single sample in a study of OX40 agonist ivuxolimab in advanced cancers. Profiling relied on immunoSEQ multiplex PCR, and the TCRdb table lists in-frame clones only, not all of them. The table records about 70,000 clones, more than 65% of them present only once. The sample was CD4+ or CD8+ T cells sorted from blood, taken in a trial of the OX40 agonist ivuxolimab. The receptors stem from an adult with an advanced solid tumor such as melanoma, head and neck, liver or kidney cancer.

The rearrangement joins TRBV13 to TRBJ2-1; tentative D call: TRBD2 (6 bases). The length of the CDR3 is 15 residues. V dropped 0 bases and J dropped 3 bases, with 9 bases sitting between them. Germline CDR1 PRHDT, CDR2 FYEKMQ (reference sequence). CDR3 coding DNA: TGTGCCAGCAGCTTAGGCCGGGACTTCTACAATGAGCAGTTCTTC. Translating it yields CASSLGRDFYNEQFF. Full variable domain (rest looked up from reference TRBV13 and TRBJ2-1): AAGVIQSPRHLIKEKRETATLKCYPIPRHDTVYWYQQGPGQDPQFLISFYEKMQSDKGSIPDRFSAQQFSDYHSELNMSSLELGDSALYFCASSLGRDFYNEQFFGPGTRLTVL.

To note about this clone: The junction departs from germline at one end; a sequencing error may be responsible. J is TRBJ2-3 and V is TRBV7-7, with 15 bases aligning to TRBD2. There are 17 residues in the CDR3. From germline, CDR1 is SSHAT and CDR2 FNYEAQ (reference sequence). The CDR3 here is CASSRGLAGGGTDTQYF. The CDR3 coding sequence is TGTGCTAGCAGCCGAGGACTAGCGGGGGGGGGCACAGATACGCAGTATTTT. The full variable domain, its missing parts supplied by reference TRBV7-7 and TRBJ2-3, is GAGVSQSPRYKVTKRGQDVTLRCDPISSHATLYWYQQALGQGPEFLTYFNYEAQPDKSGLPSDRFSAERPEGSISTLTIQRTEQRDSAMYRCASSRGLAGGGTDTQYFGPGTRLTVL.

This chain links TRBV11-3 with TRBJ1-1, with 10 bases matching TRBD1. In germline, CDR1 is SGHNT, CDR2 YENEEA. V lost 4 bases and J lost 5; bases outside the gene matches: 4. This CDR3 has 14 residues. The CDR3: CASSWGTGETEAFF. CDR3 DNA: TGTGCCAGCAGCTGGGGGACAGGGGAAACTGAAGCTTTCTTT. Drawing the rest from reference TRBV11-3 and TRBJ1-1, the complete variable domain is EAGVVQSPRYKIIEKKQPVAFWCNPISGHNTLYWYLQNLGQGPELLIRYENEEAVDDSQLPKDRFSAERLKGVDSTLKIQPAELGDSAVYLCASSWGTGETEAFFGQGTRLTVV.

The genes are TRBV2 and TRBJ1-5; no reliable D call. The V and J ends lost 6 bases and 3 bases respectively, with 12 bases between them. Per germline, CDR1 SNHLY and CDR2 FYNNEI. This CDR3 spans 14 amino acids. The chain's CDR3 is CASSPDGPNQPQHF. In DNA form, the CDR3 reads TGTGCCAGCAGCCCGGACGGCCCCAATCAGCCCCAGCATTTT.

The V and J genes are TRBV7-8 and TRBJ2-5; 10 bases align to TRBD2. The V segment lost 1 base and the J segment 11 bases; nucleotides outside the gene matches: 10. The germline gives CDR1 SGHVS, CDR2 FQNEAQ. The CDR3 consists of 15 residues. The CDR3 loop reads CASSLDLAGDREQYF. In nucleotides, the CDR3 is TGTGCCAGCAGCTTAGACCTAGCGGGAGATCGGGAGCAGTACTTC.

This clone was seen a single time. The chain recombines TRBV18 with TRBJ2-3, with TRBD2 matching over 7 bases. This CDR3 has 14 amino acids. Germline V gene sequence: CDR1 KGHSH, CDR2 LQKENI. The ends lost 6 bases at V and 3 bases at J; junction bases unmatched: 6. The CDR3 bases are TGTGCCAGCTCCCAAAGGCGGGAGACAGATACGCAGTATTTT. Its translation: CASSQRRETDTQYF.

This clone was seen only a few times. The CDR3 spells CASSLLHGTSIPGELFF. The DNA of the CDR3 is TGCGCCAGCAGCTTACTACACGGGACTAGCATCCCCGGGGAGCTGTTTTTT. V usage is TRBV5-1 and J usage is TRBJ2-2, with 9 bases that match TRBD2. Germline V gene data show CDR1 as SGHRS and CDR2 as YFSETQ. The CDR3 contains 17 residues. V lost 2 bases to trimming and J lost 6 bases; unmatched junction nucleotides: 11.

This chain connects TRBV6-6 to TRBJ1-4; D not certain. Germline CDR1 is MNHNY and CDR2 is SVGAGI (reference sequence). Trimming removed 6 bases from V and 6 bases from J, with 11 bases in between. The CDR3 length is 13 residues. CDR3 sequence: CASSLMADEKLFF. The CDR3 DNA reads TGTGCCAGCAGCCTTATGGCGGATGAAAAACTGTTTTTT.

J is TRBJ2-5 and V is TRBV13; 8 bases fit TRBD1. The V segment lost 6 bases and the J segment 3 bases; nucleotides outside the gene matches: 18. Germline CDR1 and CDR2: PRHDT and FYEKMQ (reference sequence). The length of the CDR3 is 18 residues. The DNA for the CDR3 is TGTGCCAGCAGTTGGAGCCAGGGGGCGATCGGCTTGAAAGAGACCCAGTACTTC. This encodes CASSWSQGAIGLKETQYF.

The chain combines TRBV9 with TRBJ2-2, with a possible D match to TRBD2 (5 bases). From germline, CDR1 is SGDLS and CDR2 YYNGEE. V shed 0 bases and J shed 0 bases, with 12 bases lying between them. CDR3 length equals 17 residues. This CDR3 is CASSVGGQSSNTGELFF. DNA of the CDR3: TGTGCCAGCAGCGTAGGCGGGCAATCCTCGAACACCGGGGAGCTGTTTTTT.

The V gene is TRBV18, the J gene TRBJ2-7; TRBD2 matches at 10 bases. With V trimmed by 6 bases and J by 1 base, 6 bases remained unmatched. CDR3 length equals 15 residues. CDR1 is KGHSH, CDR2 LQKENI, per germline. CDR3 DNA: TGTGCCAGCTCGACAGCGGGAGGGGCATCCTACGAGCAGTACTTC. Amino acid sequence: CASSTAGGASYEQYF.

This chain joins TRBV9 and TRBJ1-3; a possible D gene is TRBD1 (5 bases). CDR1 and CDR2 (germline): SGDLS, YYNGEE. This CDR3 region has 16 residues. V shed 4 bases and J shed 0 bases, with 14 bases lying between them. The CDR3 is CASSHPGPSSGNTIYF. For the CDR3, the DNA is TGTGCCAGCAGCCACCCGGGGCCCAGCTCTGGAAACACCATATATTTT.

The genes are TRBV7-8 and TRBJ1-1; TRBD1 might be the D (6 bases). The CDR3 covers 14 residues. V shed 4 bases and J shed 4 bases, with 13 bases lying between them. CDR1 and CDR2 (germline): SGHVS, FQNEAQ. CDR3 bases: TGTGCCAGCAGCTCGGACAGCCTCGGCACTGAAGCTTTCTTT. It is translated as CASSSDSLGTEAFF.

The genes are TRBV10-3 and TRBJ2-5; 10 bases fit TRBD2. The J segment lost 7 bases and the V segment lost 4 bases, leaving 9 bases of the junction unmatched. Germline CDR1 is ENHRY and CDR2 is SYGVKD. The length of the CDR3 is 15 residues. CDR3 nucleotide sequence: TGTGCCATCAGTGGCCAGCGGGAGGGCCTTGGGACCCAGTACTTC. Amino acid sequence: CAISGQREGLGTQYF.

The chain combines TRBV19 with TRBJ1-1; TRBD1 aligns across 7 bases. This CDR3 contains 16 residues. The germline gives CDR1 LNHDA, CDR2 SQIVND (reference sequence). Trimming cost V 4 bases and J 3 bases; bases outside gene matches: 11. CDR3 nucleotide sequence: TGTGCCAGTAGTAGCGGGACAGTGCAACCATACACTGAAGCTTTCTTT. Amino acids: CASSSGTVQPYTEAFF.

The chain employs TRBV6-6 and TRBJ2-7; D tentatively fits TRBD1 or TRBD2 (5 bases each). There are 14 residues in the CDR3. Germline CDR1 reads MNHNY; CDR2 reads SVGAGI (reference sequence). Trimming shortened V by 6 bases and J by 2 bases, and 14 bases separated the two germline ends. This CDR3 reads CASRLGRNTYEQYF. The DNA for the CDR3 is TGTGCCAGCAGATTGGGACGGAATACCTACGAGCAGTACTTC.

The chain combines TRBV7-8 with TRBJ1-4; D remains unclear. Between the trimmed V and J ends, which lost 1 base and 4 bases, there was a span of 13 bases. The CDR3 spans 16 residues. CDR1 is SGHVS, CDR2 FQNEAQ, per germline. In nucleotides, the CDR3 is TGTGCCAGCAGCTTAGGTGCGACGGCTCTTAATGAAAAACTGTTTTTT. Its protein is CASSLGATALNEKLFF.

Comment on this clone: Distinct nucleotide sequences in the sample also encode this CDR3. The chain carries TRBV30 and TRBJ2-3; D uncertain. In germline, CDR1 is GTSNPN, CDR2 SVGIG (reference sequence). The length of the CDR3 is 12 residues. V lost 0 bases, J lost 2 bases, and 3 bases lay in between. This CDR3 is CAWSVNTDTQYF. The CDR3 DNA reads TGTGCCTGGAGTGTAAACACAGATACGCAGTATTTT.

This clone has only one observation. The V and J genes are TRBV7-9 and TRBJ1-4, with D perhaps TRBD1 (5 bases). The CDR3 is 13 amino acids. Trimming left V 4 bases short and J 5 bases short, with 8 bases between. From germline, CDR1 is SEHNR and CDR2 FQNEAQ (reference sequence). Here the CDR3 DNA reads TGTGCCAGCAGCTCGACAGACAATGAAAAACTGTTTTTT. Protein sequence: CASSSTDNEKLFF.

The chain uses TRBV7-2 and TRBJ2-3; no definite D call. The CDR3 sequence is 13 residues long. V lost 2 bases and J 2 bases, leaving 5 bases between the germline ends. CDR1 is SGHTA, CDR2 FQGNSA, per germline. The CDR3 is CASSLLTTDTQYF. Here the CDR3 DNA reads TGTGCCAGCAGCTTACTTACCACAGATACGCAGTATTTT. The variable domain in full, completed from reference TRBV7-2 and TRBJ2-3, reads GAGVSQSPSNKVTEKGKDVELRCDPISGHTALYWYRQSLGQGLEFLIYFQGNSAPDKSGLPSDRFSAERTGGSVSTLTIQRTQQEDSAVYLCASSLLTTDTQYFGPGTRLTVL.

The chain is built from TRBV13 and TRBJ2-5, with D hard to call. The V gene lost 5 bases and the J gene lost 1 base, with 11 bases spanning the gap. The germline CDR1 and CDR2 sequences are PRHDT and FYEKMQ (reference sequence). This CDR3 comprises 14 residues. DNA of the CDR3: TGTGCCAGCAGCCCTTCGTGGCGCCAAGAGACCCAGTACTTC. It is translated as CASSPSWRQETQYF. The entire variable domain, with the rest obtained from reference TRBV13 and TRBJ2-5, is as follows: AAGVIQSPRHLIKEKRETATLKCYPIPRHDTVYWYQQGPGQDPQFLISFYEKMQSDKGSIPDRFSAQQFSDYHSELNMSSLELGDSALYFCASSPSWRQETQYFGPGTRLLVL.

This chain uses TRBV5-5 with TRBJ1-1; a weak D match, TRBD1 (5 bases). The CDR3 covers 14 residues. Trimming removed 4 bases from V and 1 base from J, with 11 bases in between. Germline CDR1 is SGHKS and CDR2 is YYEKEE (reference sequence). DNA for the CDR3: TGTGCCAGCAGCCCCGGGGCCCAGAACACTGAAGCTTTCTTT. Translation gives CASSPGAQNTEAFF.

This clone showed up just a few times. J is TRBJ2-3 and V is TRBV6-5; 7 bases line up with TRBD1. Losses at the gene ends were 6 bases for V and 4 bases for J; bases not matched to a gene: 7. This CDR3 spans 14 amino acids. Per germline, CDR1 MNHEY and CDR2 SVGAGI. CDR3 amino acids: CASRPGQLSDTQYF. The CDR3, as DNA: TGTGCCAGCAGACCGGGACAGTTATCAGATACGCAGTATTTT.

The chain couples TRBV7-2 to TRBJ2-3, with 8 bases lining up with TRBD2. The CDR3 has 16 amino acids. CDR1 and CDR2 from the germline V gene are SGHTA and FQGNSA. After removal of 5 bases from V and 4 bases from J, the junction contained 11 bases not matched to a gene. The chain's CDR3 is CASSQFSGIRSDTQYF. The DNA for the CDR3 is TGTGCCAGCAGCCAATTTAGCGGGATAAGGTCAGATACGCAGTATTTT.

The chain links TRBV5-1 to TRBJ1-3; a possible D gene is TRBD1 (6 bases). Germline V gene data show CDR1 as SGHRS and CDR2 as YFSETQ. V was shortened by 4 bases and J by 3 bases, with 11 bases between the two germline ends. CDR3 size: 14 residues. CDR3 in DNA: TGCGCCAGCAGCACCGGACAGAGTGGAAACACCATATATTTT. Its translation is CASSTGQSGNTIYF. The whole variable domain, remainder taken from reference TRBV5-1 and TRBJ1-3, is KAGVTQTPRYLIKTRGQQVTLSCSPISGHRSVSWYQQTPGQGLQFLFEYFSETQRNKGNFPGRFSGRQFSNSRSEMNVSTLELGDSALYLCASSTGQSGNTIYFGEGSWLTVV.

This chain links TRBV2 with TRBJ1-4, with D perhaps TRBD1 (5 bases). Per the germline V gene, CDR1 is SNHLY and CDR2 is FYNNEI. The V end lost 4 bases, the J end lost 3 bases, and 9 bases lay between the germline ends. CDR3 length equals 14 residues. The CDR3 reads CASSGGDANEKLFF. As DNA, the CDR3 is TGTGCCAGCAGTGGGGGGGATGCTAATGAAAAACTGTTTTTT. The whole variable domain, remainder taken from reference TRBV2 and TRBJ1-4, is EPEVTQTPSHQVTQMGQEVILRCVPISNHLYFYWYRQILGQKVEFLVSFYNNEISEKSEIFDDQFSVERPDGSNFTLKIRSTKLEDSAMYFCASSGGDANEKLFFGSGTQLSVL.

This clone was detected only a few times. This chain joins TRBV18 and TRBJ1-2; TRBD1 agrees at 10 bases. The ends lost 7 bases at V and 1 base at J; junction bases unmatched: 15. The CDR3 covers 18 residues. Germline lookup yields CDR1 KGHSH and CDR2 LQKENI. CDR3: CASCPSPRGTGDNYGYTF. For the CDR3, the DNA is TGTGCCAGCTGCCCGAGCCCGCGTGGGACAGGGGATAACTATGGCTACACCTTC.

The chain uses TRBV6-5 and TRBJ1-2, with D maybe TRBD1 (6 bases). CDR1 is MNHEY, CDR2 SVGAGI, per germline. The CDR3 runs 14 residues. Between the trimmed V and J ends, which lost 4 bases and 4 bases, there was a span of 13 bases. The CDR3 protein is CASSSGTNSYGYTF. The CDR3 region has the DNA TGTGCCAGCAGTTCCGGGACAAATTCCTATGGCTACACCTTC.

J is TRBJ1-6 and V is TRBV5-1; weak D call: TRBD1 (6 bases). V was trimmed by 6 bases and J by 7 bases, leaving 17 bases between them. Germline loops: CDR1 SGHRS, CDR2 YFSETQ. The length of the CDR3 is 15 residues. The CDR3 region has the DNA TGCGCCAGCAATTCAGGGCAGAGGGGGAATTCACCCCTCCACTTT. This encodes CASNSGQRGNSPLHF.

The J gene is TRBJ1-2, the V gene TRBV5-6; no clear D gene. The CDR3 is 14 residues long. Germline-derived CDR1 and CDR2 are SGHDT and YYEEEE. V was clipped by 0 bases and J by 3 bases, with 9 bases between them. The CDR3 spells CASSLVGQYYGYTF. DNA of the CDR3: TGTGCCAGCAGCTTGGTTGGGCAGTACTATGGCTACACCTTC.